The source of this T cell receptor (beta chain) is a study of blood T cells in healthy people across ages. Study-wide results and limits: Changes in expanded clonotypes were possibly confounded, as the CMV status of donors was unknown. Estimated diversity that came from one million T cells was considered an underestimate.

Points on this clonotype: Antigen: not known.

A J-beta primer mix and a sample-barcoded 5' primer were used in a second PCR of about 7 to 12 cycles. A tag from a template-switch adaptor with 12 random nucleotides marked each cDNA molecule. TCRdb re-called the 5' RACE reads through MiXCR, storing one row per CDR3 protein. The repertoire holds 1.5 million to 2 million distinct CDR3 sequences, roughly 28% seen once, with about 8% in the top ten. Trimming cost V 0 bases and J 4 bases, with 10 bases left between them. The CDR3 runs to 14 residues. Germline V CDR1 and CDR2: DFQATT, SNEGSKA (reference sequence). V gene TRBV20-1 combines with J gene TRBJ1-5; D unclear. Sequenced input: blood. The receptor's source is a woman aged 25 to 39 in good health. The CDR3 coding sequence is TGCAGTGCTAGAGATCAACGGGGTAATCAGCCCCAGCATTTT. Amino acids: CSARDQRGNQPQHF.